The rows below give T cell receptor beta chains drawn from one sample of a study of monozygotic twins with inflammatory bowel disease. TCRdb re-called the 5' RACE reads; every CDR3 protein appears as one record, without DNA. The data include 150,000 to 200,000 distinct CDR3 sequences; the top ten clones carry about 7.4%. Sequencing was performed on blood. The receptor source for this set is a human donor with ulcerative colitis or Crohn's disease, or a healthy co-twin of an affected twin (not recorded which). CDR3s include the opening cysteine and the closing phenylalanine or tryptophan.

CDR3 protein,V gene,J gene,CDR3 length
CASSQGGVTEAFF,TRBV5-1,TRBJ1-1,13
CSVAGLDEDSTDTQYF,TRBV29-1,TRBJ2-3,16
CASTGGVQTTTNEKLFF,TRBV4-1,TRBJ1-4,17
CASSPTGVGAFF,TRBV5-1,TRBJ1-1,12
CASSQDIAGRDQPQHF,TRBV4-1,TRBJ1-5,16
CSVEARGGTDTQYF,TRBV29-1,TRBJ2-3,14
CSAEDQLAGGPSYEQYF,TRBV20-1,TRBJ2-7,17
CASSPGPVGSPLHF,TRBV7-9,TRBJ1-6,14
CASSLARGLVGTEAFF,TRBV5-6,TRBJ1-1,16
CAITSAGGYEQYF,TRBV10-3,TRBJ2-7,13
CASSRGTNGRGRRNEQFF,TRBV11-3,TRBJ2-1,18
CASSLWEGTLSTDTQYF,TRBV12-3/TRBV12-4,TRBJ2-3,17
CAWRKLGLELAGGPVNIQYF,TRBV30,TRBJ2-4,20
CASSLFGPRPTYEQYF,TRBV27,TRBJ2-7,16
CASSNHRVGALVQPQHF,TRBV19,TRBJ1-5,17
CASSRTSGDFYNEQFF,TRBV7-3,TRBJ2-1,16
CASSLSVGSNYGYTF,TRBV5-1,TRBJ1-2,15
CSARDPLRASGVQETQYF,TRBV20-1,TRBJ2-5,18
CASSPGRSSYEQYF,TRBV7-9,TRBJ2-7,14
CASSFTQTPSYGYTF,TRBV7-9,TRBJ1-2,15
CSARRSGNTEAFF,TRBV20-1,TRBJ1-1,13
CASSYSGSYGYTF,TRBV6-5,TRBJ1-2,13
CASSPLDWGGGNTIYF,TRBV18,TRBJ1-3,16
CATSDKGSTDTQYF,TRBV24-1,TRBJ2-3,14
CASSLFGGAMNTEAFF,TRBV7-6,TRBJ1-1,16
CASKTLGQPDPGELFF,TRBV19,TRBJ2-2,16
CASRRTGGSNQPQHF,TRBV6-2/TRBV6-3,TRBJ1-5,15
CASSSGLAGGNTGELFF,TRBV7-3,TRBJ2-2,17
CASSLLWGISGELFF,TRBV5-1,TRBJ2-2,15
CAISERGGLAPHKDTQYF,TRBV10-3,TRBJ2-3,18
CASSLGRELEQYF,TRBV12-3/TRBV12-4,TRBJ2-7,13
CGSRPMGARTGELFF,TRBV7-9,TRBJ2-2,15
CASSLLLGVNEQYF,TRBV7-2,TRBJ2-7,14
CASSKTSGTDTQYF,TRBV7-2,TRBJ2-3,14
CASSFAKLAGGGSYNEQFF,TRBV5-1,TRBJ2-1,19
CASSPPPTGTGTIRDTGELFF,TRBV11-2,TRBJ2-2,21
CASRLAETYNEQFF,TRBV5-1,TRBJ2-1,14
CASSFHSGTNPYNEQFF,TRBV5-1,TRBJ2-1,17
CSGVKWALNTEAFF,TRBV20-1,TRBJ1-1,14
CASSAPPSVDTQYF,TRBV28,TRBJ2-3,14
CAIGATGVGYTF,TRBV10-3,TRBJ1-2,12
CSARDVGRQETQYF,TRBV20-1,TRBJ2-5,14
CASSPRTADTGELFF,TRBV9,TRBJ2-2,15
CASSPAGTSRVTQYF,TRBV12-3/TRBV12-4,TRBJ2-5,15
CASTSRPGNTGELFF,TRBV6-2/TRBV6-3,TRBJ2-2,15
CSARGVDREWEQFF,TRBV20-1,TRBJ2-1,14
CASSQDPSGRVNEQFF,TRBV4-3,TRBJ2-1,16
CATSSRGLQPQHF,TRBV15,TRBJ1-5,13
CASKRQGGETQYF,TRBV13,TRBJ2-5,13
CAWTPAGNYGYTF,TRBV30,TRBJ1-2,13
CASSYMGPNTGELFF,TRBV6-5,TRBJ2-2,15
CAISESPSGTEAFF,TRBV10-3,TRBJ1-1,14